What follows describes a single T cell receptor beta chain. Its antigen remains unidentified. With no exception, relapse followed autologous stem cell transplantation in all patients, and brentuximab vedotin exposure varied. The length of the CDR3 is 12 residues. V shed 4 bases and J shed 6 bases, with 7 bases lying between them. Germline V gene sequence: CDR1 MNHNS, CDR2 SASEGT. This sample stems from a study of PD-1 blockade in classical Hodgkin lymphoma. The method was immunoSEQ multiplex PCR; TCRdb's version includes in-frame clones alone and lacks a portion of them. In the table there are some 20,000 clones, roughly 70% of which are singletons. Overall study findings and caveats: The baseline diversity of complete responders showed similarity to that of newly diagnosed patients.

The rearrangement links TRBV6-1 to TRBJ2-1; no clear D. The specimen comprised peripheral blood mononuclear cells (PBMCs), sampled at baseline. This receptor was identified in a human donor with classical Hodgkin lymphoma. CDR3 sequence reads: CASSARANEQFF. In DNA form, the CDR3 reads TGTGCCAGCAGTGCACGCGCCAATGAGCAGTTCTTC.